This entry features one TCR beta chain sequence. This may stem from a read error, because a much larger clone lies one nucleotide away. This CDR3 is built from 14 residues. Germline CDR1 LNHDA, CDR2 SQIVND (reference sequence). Trimming stripped 6 bases from V and 4 bases from J, with 15 bases between. The data originate from a study of T cells in Graves' hyperthyroidism and ophthalmopathy. Researchers amplified the TCR beta CDR3 regions from RNA transcripts. HTBI primers were employed in a first-round RT-PCR of the TCR CDR3. TCRdb reprocessed the multiplex PCR reads with MiXCR, giving one entry per CDR3 protein. The table records some 600,000 distinct CDR3 sequences, roughly 14% of them present only once.

The sequenced sample consisted of blood. This receptor was identified in a woman in her 30s with Graves' hyperthyroidism that later progressed to Graves' ophthalmopathy. V is TRBV19 and J is TRBJ1-2; weak D call: TRBD1 (6 bases). CDR3 sequence reads: CASRLTGHGYGYTF. The CDR3 region has the DNA TGTGCCAGTAGGTTGACAGGTCACGGCTATGGCTACACCTTC.